The 10 T cell receptor beta chains below were found in one sample sequenced in a study of blood T cells in healthy people across ages. Then a second PCR, running roughly 7 to 11 cycles, was carried out with a sample-barcoded 5' primer and a J-beta primer mix. TCRdb itself ran the 5' RACE reads through MiXCR, one entry per CDR3 protein. This sample has hundreds of thousands of distinct CDR3 sequences; approximately 65% occur once, and the top ten carry around 30%. The sample was blood. Receptor source: a man aged 25-40 years in good health.

The chain joins TRBV28 to TRBJ2-6; 12 bases fit TRBD1. Germline trimming cut 2 bases from V and 0 bases from J; bases unmatched to any gene: 2. Germline assignment: CDR1 MDHEN and CDR2 SYDVKM. There are 18 residues in the CDR3. The CDR3 region is CASSLPGQGASGANVLTF. CDR3 DNA: TGTGCCAGCAGTTTACCGGGACAGGGGGCCTCTGGGGCCAACGTCCTGACTTTC.

In this sample, this clonotype turned up a few times. This chain joins TRBV5-1 and TRBJ2-3, with 7 bases fitting TRBD2. Germline trimming cut 0 bases from V and 6 bases from J; bases unmatched to any gene: 10. CDR1 SGHRS and CDR2 YFSETQ come from the germline V gene. This CDR3 comprises 16 residues. The CDR3: CASSLGPAGSRDTQYF. The CDR3 coding sequence is TGCGCCAGCAGCTTGGGTCCAGCGGGGAGCAGGGATACGCAGTATTTT.

The J gene is TRBJ1-1, the V gene TRBV21-1; the table's TRBD1 call for D was not verified on the DNA. TRBV21-1 is a listed pseudogene. This CDR3 contains 17 residues. The CDR3 protein is CASSKEHGQTMNTEAFF. DNA for the CDR3: TGTGCCAGCAGCAAAGAACACGGACAGACCATGAACACTGAAGCTTTCTTT.

CDR3 sequence reads: CSARVLGTGDYEQYF. Written as DNA, the CDR3 is TGCAGTGCTAGAGTTCTCGGGACAGGGGACTACGAGCAGTACTTC. The V gene is TRBV20-1, the J gene TRBJ2-5; 10 bases fit TRBD1. The J call may not be correct, given that the DNA end is closer to TRBJ2-7. The CDR3 covers 15 residues. The germline gives CDR1 DFQATT, CDR2 SNEGSKA (reference sequence).

V is TRBV2 and J is TRBJ2-4; D call uncertain. Gene TRBJ2-7 matches the end of the DNA better, so the J call may be wrong. The CDR3 runs 12 residues. Germline CDR1 and CDR2: SNHLY and FYNNEI. The CDR3 spells CASSGTLGEQYF. Written as DNA, the CDR3 is TGTGCCAGCAGTGGGACCCTCGGCGAGCAGTACTTC.

This clonotype was counted a few times. CDR3 DNA sequence: TGTGCCAGCAGCCCCCAGACCCCCGTAGCGGGGGGGCCTAACAATGAGCAGTTCTTC. Its protein is CASSPQTPVAGGPNNEQFF. V gene TRBV9 combines with J gene TRBJ2-1; 11 bases agree with TRBD2. The ends lost 4 bases at V and 5 bases at J; junction bases unmatched: 17. Germline CDR1 and CDR2: SGDLS and YYNGEE. This CDR3 spans 19 amino acids.

This clonotype has a handful of counts. V and J are TRBV10-3 and TRBJ2-7; TRBD1 is a possible D gene (6 bases). The V and J ends lost 7 bases and 2 bases respectively, with 12 bases between them. Germline V gene lookup returns CDR1 ENHRY and CDR2 SYGVKD. CDR3 length: 13 amino acids. The CDR3 sequence: CAITGDTTYEQYF. Here the CDR3 DNA reads TGTGCCATCACTGGGGACACCACCTACGAGCAGTACTTC.

The V gene is TRBV4-2, the J gene TRBJ1-2, with TRBD1 as a possible D gene (5 bases). Per the germline V gene, CDR1 is LGHNA and CDR2 is YNFKEQ. The CDR3 spans 16 residues. Trimming took 3 bases from V and 4 from J, leaving 18 bases between them. The CDR3 reads CASSQGPPNGVYGYTF. The CDR3 bases are TGTGCCAGCAGCCAGGGACCGCCGAATGGGGTCTATGGCTACACCTTC.

This sequence joins TRBV7-2 and TRBJ2-7; no reliable D call. Germline assignment: CDR1 SGHTA and CDR2 FQGNSA. CDR3 length equals 14 residues. V was cut by 1 base and J by 2 bases, with 9 bases left in between. Here the CDR3 reads CASSLDFVTYEQYF. CDR3 sequence (DNA): TGTGCCAGCAGCTTAGACTTCGTCACCTACGAGCAGTACTTC.

V is TRBV4-1 and J is TRBJ1-2; TRBD1 agrees at 7 bases. The J segment lost 2 bases and the V segment lost 5 bases, leaving 11 bases of the junction unmatched. CDR1 is MGHRA, CDR2 YSYEKL, per germline. CDR3 length equals 16 residues. The CDR3 region has the DNA TGCGCCAGCAGCATTCAGACAGGGACGGTCAACTATGGCTACACCTTC. It translates to CASSIQTGTVNYGYTF.